These 8 T cell receptor beta chains were all obtained from the same sample, sequenced in a study of shared clonotypes between healthy human individuals. Here immunoSEQ multiplex PCR was the method, and the copy in TCRdb shows in-frame clones only, minus some. The table lists 2 million to 3 million clones, approximately 90% of them singletons. Sample: naive CD4+ T cells sorted from blood. Subset defined: CD45RA+ positively selected. The receptors here all came from a man aged 18 to 35 in good health.

This chain uses TRBV4-1 with TRBJ2-5; 7 bases line up with TRBD1. CDR3 length: 16 residues. V dropped 3 bases and J dropped 5; count of bases not matched to a gene: 12. In germline, CDR1 is MGHRA, CDR2 YSYEKL. The CDR3 sequence: CASSQKTTGRLETQYF. The CDR3 DNA sequence: TGCGCCAGCAGCCAGAAGACGACAGGGAGATTGGAGACCCAGTACTTC.

This clone occurred once. The CDR3 nucleotides are TGTGCCAGCAGCTGGACTAGCGGGGTAGAGACCCAGTACTTC. Translated: CASSWTSGVETQYF. The genes are TRBV7-8 and TRBJ2-5; 12 bases match TRBD2. CDR3 length equals 14 residues. CDR1 and CDR2 (germline): SGHVS, FQNEAQ. After removal of 4 bases from V and 4 bases from J, the junction contained 1 base not matched to a gene.

The chain has TRBV28 and TRBJ2-3; D gene uncertain. V gave up 7 bases and J gave up 0 bases, with 17 bases separating them. CDR1 and CDR2 from the germline V gene are MDHEN and SYDVKM. This CDR3 region has 16 residues. The CDR3 nucleotides read TGTGCCAGCACCTCTCGCAAGGGCTATAGCACAGATACGCAGTATTTT. As protein: CASTSRKGYSTDTQYF.

The genes are TRBV5-8 and TRBJ2-3; D perhaps matches TRBD2 (6 bases). This CDR3 is 15 amino acids long. Germline V gene sequence: CDR1 SGHTS, CDR2 YDEGEE. Trimming stripped 4 bases from V and 4 bases from J, with 16 bases between. Written as DNA, the CDR3 is TGTGCCAGCAGCCCGACCGGATCGGGGGCAGATACGCAGTATTTT. It encodes CASSPTGSGADTQYF.

The rearrangement uses TRBV18 and TRBJ1-2; TRBD1 is a possible D gene (5 bases). CDR3 size: 14 residues. Trimming stripped 3 bases from V and 4 bases from J, with 12 bases between. CDR1 is KGHSH, CDR2 LQKENI, per germline. The CDR3 loop is CASSPGRPSYGYTF. CDR3 nucleotides: TGTGCCAGCTCACCGGGACGGCCTTCCTATGGCTACACCTTC.

The chain joins TRBV7-9 to TRBJ2-5; D is unresolved. The J call may be in error: the DNA end matches TRBJ2-7 better. There are 12 residues in the CDR3. The germline gives CDR1 SEHNR, CDR2 FQNEAQ (reference sequence). CDR3 region: CASSLGDYEQYF. For the CDR3, the DNA is TGTGCCAGCAGCTTAGGGGACTACGAGCAGTACTTC.

The chain couples TRBV9 to TRBJ1-4, with D possibly being TRBD1 (6 bases). Deletions cut 0 bases from V and 7 bases from J, with 19 bases between. From germline, CDR1 is SGDLS and CDR2 YYNGEE. This CDR3 is 17 amino acids long. CDR3 region: CASSVGGGHGVSEKLFF. CDR3 nucleotide sequence: TGTGCCAGCAGCGTAGGAGGGGGGCATGGGGTTAGTGAAAAACTGTTTTTT.

The chain links TRBV19 to TRBJ1-4; tentative D call: TRBD1 (5 bases). Between the trimmed V and J ends, which lost 3 bases and 2 bases, there was a span of 10 bases. CDR1 and CDR2 (germline): LNHDA, SQIVND (reference sequence). The length of the CDR3 is 15 residues. DNA for the CDR3: TGTGCCAGTAGTATGGGCCGGGGGACTAATGAAAAACTGTTTTTT. This encodes CASSMGRGTNEKLFF.